Given below is one T cell receptor beta chain in context. No antigen is known for it. No base-level quality is on record; no much larger clone is a single base apart. The data originate from a study of blood T cell repertoires in COVID-19 (dated by TCRdb to 2020 to 2021). Describing the broader study: Collaborator samples came from the United States, Italy and Spain and covered acute and convalescent phases of COVID-19. The prospective study material was composed of cDNA or gDNA derived from T cells, B-cell-depleted T cells, or PBMCs. Deeply sampled blood TCRbeta repertoires from subjects exposed to, actively infected with, or recovered from COVID-19 were included in the dataset. A freely available public database, intended as a resource for researchers studying the immune response to SARS-CoV-2, is where the repertoires were released. The samples were drawn from two sources: the first 160 participants of the ongoing ImmuneRACE study, and over 950 subjects contributed by 6 global collaborators. The sample metadata nearly always contained a de-identified subject ID, COVID-19 status, age in years and sex. Where available, HLA class I and class II types were obtained from metadata supplied by the sample provider rather than from assay-based typing.

Whole blood was collected in K2EDTA tubes by collaborating institutions according to the institutions' own protocols. For TCRbeta analysis, collaborator samples were shipped as frozen whole blood, as isolated PBMCs, or as DNA extracted from either sample type. Study-wide findings and limitations: How much clinical and demographic metadata was included differed by source and by participant, and the metadata was provided uncurated.

The immunoSEQ Assay, a bias-controlled multiplex PCR, was used to amplify TCRbeta CDR3 regions from genomic DNA. The study's own analysis went as follows. The number of nucleated cells in each sample was estimated by amplification of reference gene primers within the assay. To quantify the absolute abundance of each unique TCRbeta CDR3 rearrangement, sequence reads were collapsed and filtered. For each sample, productive Simpson clonality was calculated by taking the square root of Simpson's diversity index across productive rearrangements. The table was pulled from immuneACCESS by TCRdb, which kept in-frame rearrangements only. Such tables lose some clones; where checked, under half of the loss comes from unresolved V genes, and the rest has no known cause. The D gene and trimming were derived from the DNA, and the V and J assignments and clone size from that table. This sample gives tens of thousands of clones in total; 88% of them show up just once. The ten biggest clones cover roughly 13% of the sample.

The CDR3 contains 17 residues, cysteine and phenylalanine counted. The read is trimmed to its CDR3 DNA, 51 bases read in frame from base 1. V ends up 0 bases short and J 0 bases short, with an unmatched junction base count of 5. CDR1 SEHNR and CDR2 FQNEAQ are derived from the germline V gene (reference sequence). The receptor's source is a human donor with active COVID-19. The donor label of this sample is uncertain. The sequence joins TRBV7-9 to TRBJ1-3; 7 junctional bases match TRBD1. Sequenced: peripheral blood. CDR3 loop: CASSLAPQGLSGNTIYF. The bases are TGTGCCAGCAGCTTAGCCCCACAGGGGCTCTCTGGAAACACCATATATTTT.